The rows below give T cell receptor beta chains drawn from one sample of a study of CD8+ T cells in alopecia areata. Only in-frame clones appear in the TCRdb table, and some are missing; sequencing was by immunoSEQ multiplex PCR. The table has 90,000 to 150,000 clones, about 50% seen once. Sequenced here: CD4+ T cells sorted from blood, sampled at week 4, from a patient treated with tofacitinib. Receptors originate from a human donor with alopecia areata. The CDR3 runs from the conserved cysteine through the conserved F or W. The D gene is left open where the match is weak. The size of a clone is reported for some rows only, either as once, few or many, or as a class for expanded clones.

D gene,clone size,J gene,V gene,CDR3 protein,CDR3 DNA
TRBD2,.,TRBJ2-7,TRBV25-1,CASSGTSGTLEQYF,TGTGCCAGCAGTGGGACTAGCGGGACCCTCGAGCAGTACTTC
TRBD1,.,TRBJ2-3,TRBV5-1,CASSFQGTGADTQYF,TGCGCCAGCAGCTTTCAGGGGACAGGGGCAGATACGCAGTATTTT
.,.,TRBJ1-1,TRBV23-1,CASGGLNAEAFF,TGCGCCAGCGGGGGACTTAACGCTGAAGCTTTCTTT
.,.,TRBJ2-4,TRBV5-6,CASSLAKNIQYF,TGTGCCAGCAGCTTGGCCAAAAACATTCAGTACTTC
.,once,TRBJ2-3,TRBV15,CATSRVTDTQYF,TGTGCCACCAGCAGAGTCACAGATACGCAGTATTTT
.,few,TRBJ1-5,TRBV21-1,CASSKGMDCDSNQPQHF,TGTGCCAGCAGCAAGGGGATGGACTGTGATAGCAATCAGCCCCAGCATTTT
.,.,TRBJ1-2,TRBV28,CASVKGEAGYTF,TGTGCCAGCGTCAAAGGGGAAGCTGGCTACACCTTC
.,.,TRBJ2-3,TRBV4-1,CASSQVRGNRVQPDTQYF,TGCGCCAGCAGCCAAGTACGGGGGAACAGAGTACAACCAGATACGCAGTATTTT
.,few,TRBJ1-5,TRBV6-6,CASSQRSGGSNQPQHF,TGTGCCAGCAGCCAGAGGTCGGGGGGAAGCAATCAGCCCCAGCATTTT
.,.,TRBJ1-2,TRBV30,CAWSPDRSLNYGYTF,TGTGCCTGGAGTCCGGACAGAAGTCTTAACTATGGCTACACCTTC
.,.,TRBJ2-7,TRBV6-6,CASRAGGSLRYEQYF,TGTGCCAGCAGGGCCGGTGGGTCACTTCGCTACGAGCAGTACTTC
.,.,TRBJ1-5,TRBV5-1,CASSLEGGPNQPQHF,TGCGCCAGCAGCTTGGAGGGGGGCCCAAATCAGCCCCAGCATTTT
.,.,TRBJ1-2,TRBV30,CAWSLPHPPLYGYTF,TGTGCCTGGAGTCTTCCCCACCCCCCACTCTATGGCTACACCTTC
.,.,TRBJ2-7,TRBV29-1,CSVEKTGPSYEQYF,TGCAGCGTTGAGAAGACAGGACCCAGCTACGAGCAGTACTTC
TRBD2,.,TRBJ2-3,TRBV14,CASSHKRGAADTQYF,TGTGCCAGCAGCCACAAGCGGGGGGCGGCGGATACGCAGTATTTT
.,once,TRBJ1-1,TRBV5-1,CASSVDSNQAFF,TGCGCCAGCAGCGTGGACTCCAATCAAGCTTTCTTT
.,.,TRBJ1-6,TRBV6-5,CASSYEGNSPLHF,TGTGCCAGCAGTTACGAAGGGAATTCACCCCTCCACTTT
.,.,TRBJ2-2,TRBV7-2,CASSFAGEDTGELFF,TGTGCCAGCAGCTTTGCAGGGGAGGACACCGGGGAGCTGTTTTTT
.,.,TRBJ2-2,TRBV9,CASQRGELFF,TGTGCCAGCCAGCGGGGGGAGCTGTTTTTT
.,once,TRBJ1-2,TRBV30,CAWSEIGREYDGYTF,TGTGCCTGGAGTGAAATTGGCAGGGAGTATGATGGCTACACCTTC
TRBD1,.,TRBJ2-6,TRBV6-1,CASSEYRGTSGANVLTF,TGTGCCAGCAGTGAATACAGGGGTACCTCTGGGGCCAACGTCCTGACTTTC
.,.,TRBJ1-2,TRBV30,CAWTLSRGWIRAEDYGYTF,TGTGCCTGGACCCTCTCCCGGGGTTGGATACGAGCGGAGGACTATGGCTACACCTTC
.,.,TRBJ2-2,TRBV2,CASRQGGSNTGELFF,TGTGCCAGCAGGCAGGGGGGATCGAACACCGGGGAGCTGTTTTTT
TRBD1,.,TRBJ2-7,TRBV5-1,CASSLEGTGLHEQYF,TGCGCCAGCAGCTTGGAAGGGACAGGGTTGCACGAGCAGTACTTC
.,.,TRBJ2-7,TRBV7-9,CASSATGTREQYF,TGTGCCAGCAGCGCTACAGGGACGCGTGAGCAGTACTTC
TRBD2,.,TRBJ2-1,TRBV30,CAWTQGTSGRREQFF,TGTGCCTGGACTCAAGGGACTAGCGGGAGGAGGGAGCAGTTCTTC
TRBD2,.,TRBJ2-7,TRBV10-3,CAITSTSGSYEQYF,TGTGCCATCACCTCGACTAGCGGCTCCTACGAGCAGTACTTC
.,.,TRBJ2-3,TRBV29-1,CSVVRADTDTQYF,TGCAGCGTTGTACGGGCTGATACAGATACGCAGTATTTT
.,.,TRBJ2-5,TRBV19,CASSRGTLETQYF,TGTGCCAGTAGTAGGGGAACGTTGGAGACCCAGTACTTC
.,.,TRBJ2-2,TRBV11-2,CASRESNTGELFF,TGTGCCAGCAGGGAGTCTAACACCGGGGAGCTGTTTTTT
.,.,TRBJ2-5,TRBV18,CASSPRETQYF,TGTGCCAGCTCACCCCGGGAGACCCAGTACTTC
.,.,TRBJ1-1,TRBV30,CAWSVGANTEAFF,TGTGCCTGGAGTGTAGGGGCGAACACTGAAGCTTTCTTT
.,.,TRBJ2-2,TRBV5-1,CASSLSAGPNTGELFF,TGCGCCAGCAGCTTGAGCGCAGGCCCGAACACCGGGGAGCTGTTTTTT
TRBD2,.,TRBJ2-7,TRBV6-6,CASSYSTSGGYEQYF,TGTGCCAGCAGTTACTCGACTAGCGGTGGTTACGAGCAGTACTTC
TRBD1,.,TRBJ1-2,TRBV14,CASSQTGGSYGYTF,TGTGCCAGCAGCCAAACAGGGGGTTCCTATGGCTACACCTTC
TRBD2,few,TRBJ2-1,TRBV7-9,CASSPGTSGTLSSYNEQFF,TGTGCCAGCAGTCCCGGGACTAGCGGGACACTGAGCTCCTACAATGAGCAGTTCTTC
TRBD1,.,TRBJ2-2,TRBV25-1,CASRPFEGASAGELFF,TGTGCCAGCAGGCCTTTTGAGGGGGCATCTGCCGGGGAGCTGTTTTTT
.,few,TRBJ2-7,TRBV5-1,CASSFSPTSYEQYF,TGCGCCAGCAGTTTTAGTCCTACTTCCTACGAGCAGTACTTC
.,few,TRBJ2-7,TRBV29-1,CSVVPFHRDLSYEQYF,TGCAGCGTTGTCCCTTTCCACAGGGATTTGTCCTACGAGCAGTACTTC
.,few,TRBJ2-7,TRBV29-1,CSVARTHSYEQYF,TGCAGCGTTGCTAGGACCCACTCCTACGAGCAGTACTTC
.,.,TRBJ1-5,TRBV4-2,CASSQEGAGNQPQHF,TGTGCCAGCAGCCAAGAGGGGGCAGGCAATCAGCCCCAGCATTTT
TRBD2,.,TRBJ2-5,TRBV29-1,CSVPKTVGTSGKETQYF,TGCAGCGTCCCAAAAACCGTCGGGACTAGCGGTAAAGAGACCCAGTACTTC
TRBD2,.,TRBJ2-1,TRBV2,CASSDLAGGPSGEQFF,TGTGCCAGCAGTGACCTAGCGGGAGGGCCGTCGGGTGAGCAGTTCTTC
TRBD2,.,TRBJ2-1,TRBV19,CASSGSGGRVNEQFF,TGTGCCAGTAGTGGCTCCGGCGGGAGGGTTAATGAGCAGTTCTTC
.,once,TRBJ2-3,TRBV5-1,CASSLEMDTQYF,TGCGCCAGCAGCTTGGAAATGGATACGCAGTATTTT
.,.,TRBJ2-6,TRBV10-3,CAISNGANVLTF,TGTGCCATCAGTAATGGGGCCAACGTCCTGACTTTC
.,few,TRBJ1-5,TRBV7-9,CASSPGSNGNQPQHF,TGTGCCAGCAGCCCCGGGAGTAATGGAAATCAGCCCCAGCATTTT
TRBD1,few,TRBJ2-7,TRBV13,CASSGQGTYEQYF,TGTGCCAGCAGTGGACAGGGGACATACGAGCAGTACTTC
.,.,TRBJ1-5,TRBV5-4,CRVGGNQPQHF,TGTCGAGTGGGGGGCAATCAGCCCCAGCATTTT
TRBD1,.,TRBJ1-2,TRBV27,CASSPGQGIGYTF,TGTGCCAGCAGTCCCGGACAGGGGATTGGCTACACCTTC